This T cell receptor beta chain was captured by sequencing in a study of vaccination and CD4 T cells after COVID-19. Background on the study: The makeup of the convalescents was six males and four females, two of them Hispanic. Each control culture was treated with a CEFX pool, an HIV-1 Nef pool, or no peptide.

Sequence data for DNA of cultured CD4+ T cells were generated by the Oncomine TCR Beta short-read assay. Researchers extracted genomic DNA from CD4+ T cells that had been cultured. TCRdb reanalysed the PCR reads using MiXCR and keeps one entry per CDR3 protein. The data show 8,500 to 10,000 distinct CDR3 sequences, with 64% seen just once and around 30% held by the top ten. J lost 1 base, V lost 5 bases, and 17 bases had no gene match. Per the germline V gene, CDR1 is DFQATT and CDR2 is SNEGSKA (reference sequence). The CDR3 extends over 18 amino acids. Treatment described: roughly 11-day PBMC culture with coronavirus spike peptide pools or control peptides (ViraFEST assay). Culture conditions combined some 1.9 million PBMCs per well with 10 IU/ml IL-2 and about 10 ug/ml peptide pools. This clonotype was found a few times. The antigen remains unidentified.

The gene calls are TRBV20-1 and TRBJ2-5, with 9 bases lining up with TRBD2. This sequence was found in a human donor who had recovered from COVID-19. Sequenced: CD4+ T cells from blood, cultured in vitro. The CDR3 DNA follows: TGCAGTGCTCTCCCCCTCCCTGGGCTAGCGGGACCCCAAGAGACCCAGTACTTC. Protein sequence: CSALPLPGLAGPQETQYF.